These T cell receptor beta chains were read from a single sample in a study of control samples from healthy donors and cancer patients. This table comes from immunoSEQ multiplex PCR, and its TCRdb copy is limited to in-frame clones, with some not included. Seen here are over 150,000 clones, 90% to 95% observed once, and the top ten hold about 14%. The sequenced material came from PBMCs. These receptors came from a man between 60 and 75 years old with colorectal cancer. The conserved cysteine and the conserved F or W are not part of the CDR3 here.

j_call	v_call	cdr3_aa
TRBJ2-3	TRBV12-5	ASGPGTSGGASDTQY
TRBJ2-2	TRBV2	ASRDTSNTGELF
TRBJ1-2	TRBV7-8	ASSPST
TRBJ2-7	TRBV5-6	ASSFAYRPHEQY
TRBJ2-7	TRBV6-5	ASSTTVVSYEQY
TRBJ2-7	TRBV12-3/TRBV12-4	ASKPDSSYEQY
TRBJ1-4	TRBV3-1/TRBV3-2	ASSQGGNEKLF
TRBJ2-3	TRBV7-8	ASSFRGQGKDTQY
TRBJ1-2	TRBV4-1	ASSQDPGGSYGYT
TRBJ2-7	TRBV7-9	ASSLAGEEQY
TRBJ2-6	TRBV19	ASRGRSSGANVLT
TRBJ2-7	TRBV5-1	ASSSGTLTYEQY
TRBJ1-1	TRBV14	ASSQGRTEAF
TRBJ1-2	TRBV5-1	ASSFGGANYGYT
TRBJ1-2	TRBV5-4	ASSLAGQFYGYT
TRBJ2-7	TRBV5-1	ASRWDSSYEQY
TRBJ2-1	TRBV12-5	ASGLTGWEQF
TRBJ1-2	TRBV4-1	ASSQVPASNYGYT
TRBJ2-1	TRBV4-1	ASSLGQGARNEQF
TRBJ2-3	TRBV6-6	ASSKPGQATTDTQY
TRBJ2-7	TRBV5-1	ASSLRTGVYEQY
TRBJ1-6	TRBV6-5	ASSYNPYNSPLH
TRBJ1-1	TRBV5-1	ASSLEQAAMNTEAF
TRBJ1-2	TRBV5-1	ASSLDNSLYGYT
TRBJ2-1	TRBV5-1	ASRTSGGPYNEQF
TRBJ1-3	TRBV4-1	ASSQEWGNTIY
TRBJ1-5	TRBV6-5	ASRGPVNQPQH
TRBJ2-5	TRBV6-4	ASSADGGETQY
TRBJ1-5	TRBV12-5	ASGTRDRGYQPQH
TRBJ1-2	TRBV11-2	ASSLDQGLGYT
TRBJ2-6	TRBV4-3	ASSQAGPSGANVLT
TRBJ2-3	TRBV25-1	ASSDMSPGQGSTDTQY
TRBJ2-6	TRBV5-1	ASSRPGQGAGGANVLT
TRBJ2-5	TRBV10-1	ASSESILAGKETQY
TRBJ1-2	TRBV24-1	ATSDSTVIYGYT
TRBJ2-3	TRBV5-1	ATGPSGTDTQY
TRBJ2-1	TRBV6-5	ASTHRGYNEQF
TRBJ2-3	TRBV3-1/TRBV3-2	ASSQDRLTDTQY
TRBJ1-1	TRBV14	ASSQRWTGFSEAF
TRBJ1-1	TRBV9	ASSVGADRMNTEAF
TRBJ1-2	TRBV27	ASSSTVQAGYT
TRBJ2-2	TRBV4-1	ASSQEAFGGELF
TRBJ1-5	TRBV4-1	ASSLRDGGNQPQH
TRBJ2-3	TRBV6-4	ASSPQRGGSDTQY
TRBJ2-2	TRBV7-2	ASSPRQGVGTGELF
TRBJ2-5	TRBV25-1	ASSEYTMGGTQY
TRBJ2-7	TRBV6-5	ASSSGTGLSYEQY
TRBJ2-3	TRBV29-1	SESKGLSTDTQY